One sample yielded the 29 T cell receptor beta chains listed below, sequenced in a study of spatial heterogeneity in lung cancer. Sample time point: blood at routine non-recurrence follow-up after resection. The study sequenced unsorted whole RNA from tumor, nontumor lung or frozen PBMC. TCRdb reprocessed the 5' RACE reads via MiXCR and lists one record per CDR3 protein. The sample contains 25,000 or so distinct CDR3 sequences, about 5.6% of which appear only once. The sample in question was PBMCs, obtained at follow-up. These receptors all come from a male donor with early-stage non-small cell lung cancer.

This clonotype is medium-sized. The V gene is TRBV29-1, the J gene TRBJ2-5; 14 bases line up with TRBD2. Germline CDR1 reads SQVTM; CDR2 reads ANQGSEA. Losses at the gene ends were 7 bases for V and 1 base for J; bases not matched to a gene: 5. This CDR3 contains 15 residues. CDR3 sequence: CSAGTSGGLQETQYF. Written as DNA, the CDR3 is TGCAGCGCAGGGACTAGCGGGGGACTCCAAGAGACCCAGTACTTC.

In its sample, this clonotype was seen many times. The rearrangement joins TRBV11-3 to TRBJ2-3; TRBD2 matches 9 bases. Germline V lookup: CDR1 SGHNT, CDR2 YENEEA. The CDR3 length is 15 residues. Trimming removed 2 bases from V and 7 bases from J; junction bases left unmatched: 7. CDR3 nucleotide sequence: TGTGCCAGCAGCTTAAGAGAGACTAGCGGAAATACGCAGTATTTT. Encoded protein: CASSLRETSGNTQYF.

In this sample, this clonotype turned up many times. The CDR3 nucleotides read TGTGCCAGTAGTATTGACCGGGCGGTCTATGGCTACACCTTC. Residues: CASSIDRAVYGYTF. This rearrangement joins TRBV19 to TRBJ1-2; the D is unclear. Trimming cost V 3 bases and J 4 bases, with 12 bases left between them. Germline CDR1 and CDR2: LNHDA and SQIVND (reference sequence). The CDR3 totals 14 residues.

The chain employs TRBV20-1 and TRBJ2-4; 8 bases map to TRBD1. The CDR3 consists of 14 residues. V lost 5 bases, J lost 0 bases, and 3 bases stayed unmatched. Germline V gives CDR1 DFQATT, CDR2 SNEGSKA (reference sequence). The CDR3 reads CSAQDRVAKNIQYF. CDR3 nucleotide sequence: TGCAGTGCTCAGGACAGGGTAGCCAAAAACATTCAGTACTTC.

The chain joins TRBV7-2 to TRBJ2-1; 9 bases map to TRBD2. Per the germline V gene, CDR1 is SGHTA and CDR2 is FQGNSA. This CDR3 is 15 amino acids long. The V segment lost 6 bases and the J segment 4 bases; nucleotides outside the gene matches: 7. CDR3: CASSYFSGSYNEQFF. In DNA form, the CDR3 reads TGTGCCAGCAGTTACTTTAGCGGGAGTTACAATGAGCAGTTCTTC. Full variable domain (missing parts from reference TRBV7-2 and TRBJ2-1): GAGVSQSPSNKVTEKGKDVELRCDPISGHTALYWYRQSLGQGLEFLIYFQGNSAPDKSGLPSDRFSAERTGGSVSTLTIQRTQQEDSAVYLCASSYFSGSYNEQFFGPGTRLTVL.

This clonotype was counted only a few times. The chain's CDR3 is CASSPREGTEAFF. The DNA of the CDR3 is TGTGCCAGCAGTCCGAGGGAGGGCACTGAAGCTTTCTTT. The V gene is TRBV12-3 or TRBV12-4, the J gene TRBJ1-1, with D uncertain. This CDR3 is built from 13 residues. Trimming took off 5 bases at V and 4 bases at J, with 11 bases between the two ends.

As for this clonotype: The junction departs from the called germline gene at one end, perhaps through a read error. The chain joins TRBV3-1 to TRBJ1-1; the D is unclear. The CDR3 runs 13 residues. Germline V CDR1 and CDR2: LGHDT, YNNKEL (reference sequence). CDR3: CSSQDKTRTEAFF. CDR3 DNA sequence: TGTTCCAGCCAAGATAAGACCAGGACTGAAGCTTTCTTT.

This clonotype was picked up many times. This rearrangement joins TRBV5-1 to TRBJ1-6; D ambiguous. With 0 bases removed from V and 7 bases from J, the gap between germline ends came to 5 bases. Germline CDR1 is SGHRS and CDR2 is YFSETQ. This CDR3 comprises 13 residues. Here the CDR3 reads CASSLEGNSPLHF. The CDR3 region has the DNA TGCGCCAGCAGCTTGGAGGGAAATTCACCCCTCCACTTT.

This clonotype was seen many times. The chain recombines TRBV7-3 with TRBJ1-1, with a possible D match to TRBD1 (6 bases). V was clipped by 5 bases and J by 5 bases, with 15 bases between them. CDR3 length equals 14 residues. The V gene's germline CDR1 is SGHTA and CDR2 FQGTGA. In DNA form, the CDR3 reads TGTGCCAGCAGCCCCACAGGGCGCGGAACTGAAGCTTTCTTT. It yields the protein CASSPTGRGTEAFF.

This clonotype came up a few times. The CDR3 DNA sequence: TGTGCCAGCAGCTCCCCTAGCACAGATACGCAGTATTTT. Translation: CASSSPSTDTQYF. V is TRBV7-8 and J is TRBJ2-3; no definite D call. Trimming took 4 bases from V and 0 from J, leaving 5 bases between them. The germline CDR1 and CDR2 sequences are SGHVS and FQNEAQ. This CDR3 is 13 amino acids long.

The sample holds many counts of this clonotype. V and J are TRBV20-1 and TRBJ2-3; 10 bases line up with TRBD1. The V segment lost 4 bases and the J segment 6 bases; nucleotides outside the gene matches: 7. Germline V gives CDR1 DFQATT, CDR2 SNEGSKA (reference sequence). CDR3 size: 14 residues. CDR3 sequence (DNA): TGCAGTGCTAACCGACAGGGGGCGCATGATACGCAGTATTTT. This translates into CSANRQGAHDTQYF.

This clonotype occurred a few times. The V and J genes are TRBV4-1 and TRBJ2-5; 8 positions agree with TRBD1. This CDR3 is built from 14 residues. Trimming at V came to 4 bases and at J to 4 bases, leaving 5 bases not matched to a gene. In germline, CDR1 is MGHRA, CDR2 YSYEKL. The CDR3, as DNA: TGCGCCAGCAGCCGAGGACAGGGACGAGAGACCCAGTACTTC. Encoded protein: CASSRGQGRETQYF.

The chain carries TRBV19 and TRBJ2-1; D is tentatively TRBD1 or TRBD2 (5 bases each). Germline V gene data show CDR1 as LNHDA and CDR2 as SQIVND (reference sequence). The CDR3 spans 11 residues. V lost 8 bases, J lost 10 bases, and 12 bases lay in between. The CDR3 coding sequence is TGTGCCAGTCTTTGGGGCGGGGAGCAGTTCTTC. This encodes CASLWGGEQFF.

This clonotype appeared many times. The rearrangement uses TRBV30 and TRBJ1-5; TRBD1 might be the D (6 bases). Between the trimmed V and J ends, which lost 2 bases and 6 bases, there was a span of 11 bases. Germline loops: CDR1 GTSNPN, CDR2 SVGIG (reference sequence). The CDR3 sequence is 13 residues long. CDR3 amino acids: CAWSRTVGQPQHF. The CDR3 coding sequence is TGTGCCTGGAGTAGGACAGTCGGTCAGCCCCAGCATTTT.

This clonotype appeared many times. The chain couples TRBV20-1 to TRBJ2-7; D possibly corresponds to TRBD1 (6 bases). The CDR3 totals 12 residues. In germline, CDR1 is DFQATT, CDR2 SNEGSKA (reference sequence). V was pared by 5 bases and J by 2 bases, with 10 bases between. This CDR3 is CSAGQNTYEQYV. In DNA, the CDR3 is TGCAGTGCTGGACAGAATACCTACGAGCAGTACGTC.

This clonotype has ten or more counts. CDR3 sequence: CAISDGSIPEQYV. The CDR3, as DNA: TGTGCCATCAGTGATGGCAGTATTCCCGAGCAGTACGTC. The chain is built from TRBV10-3 and TRBJ2-7; D is unclear. The CDR3 is 13 amino acids. In germline, CDR1 is ENHRY, CDR2 SYGVKD. V was pared by 3 bases and J by 6 bases, with 12 bases between.

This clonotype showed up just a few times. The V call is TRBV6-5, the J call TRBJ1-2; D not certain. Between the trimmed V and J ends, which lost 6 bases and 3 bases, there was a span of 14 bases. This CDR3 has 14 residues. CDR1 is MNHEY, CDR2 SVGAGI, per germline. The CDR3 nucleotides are TGTGCCAGCAGCTACGCTAGGTTATACTATGGCTACACCTTC. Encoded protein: CASSYARLYYGYTF.

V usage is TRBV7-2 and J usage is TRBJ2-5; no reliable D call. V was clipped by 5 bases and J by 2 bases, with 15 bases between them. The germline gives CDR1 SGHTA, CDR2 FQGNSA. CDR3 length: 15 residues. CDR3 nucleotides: TGTGCCAGCAGCCCCCGAGTGGCCGGGCAAGAGACCCAGTACTTC. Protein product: CASSPRVAGQETQYF.

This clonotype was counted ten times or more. The CDR3 region has the DNA TGTGCCAGCAGCCCCCGGACAGCTGGGGCCAACGTCCTGACTTTC. Residues: CASSPRTAGANVLTF. The genes are TRBV7-2 and TRBJ2-6, with a weak D call TRBD1 (6 bases). V dropped 5 bases and J dropped 2 bases, with 10 bases sitting between them. The CDR3 has 15 residues. Germline-derived CDR1 and CDR2 are SGHTA and FQGNSA.

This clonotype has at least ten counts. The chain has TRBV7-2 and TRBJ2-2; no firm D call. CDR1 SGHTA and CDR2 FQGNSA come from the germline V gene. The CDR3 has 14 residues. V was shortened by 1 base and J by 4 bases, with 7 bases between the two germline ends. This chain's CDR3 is CASSLDRSTGELFF. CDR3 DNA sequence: TGTGCCAGCAGCTTAGACAGATCCACCGGGGAGCTGTTTTTT.

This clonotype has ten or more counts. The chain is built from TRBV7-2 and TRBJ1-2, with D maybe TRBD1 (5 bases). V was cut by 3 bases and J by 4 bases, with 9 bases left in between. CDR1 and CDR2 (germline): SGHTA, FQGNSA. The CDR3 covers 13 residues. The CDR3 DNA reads TGTGCCAGCAGCTTCGGGACGGCCTATGGCTACACCTTC. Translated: CASSFGTAYGYTF.

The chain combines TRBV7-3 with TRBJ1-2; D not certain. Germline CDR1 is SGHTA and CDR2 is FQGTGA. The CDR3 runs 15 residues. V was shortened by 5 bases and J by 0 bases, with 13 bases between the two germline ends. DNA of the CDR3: TGTGCCAGCAGCCTTCGGACCGATTCTAACTATGGCTACACCTTC. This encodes CASSLRTDSNYGYTF.

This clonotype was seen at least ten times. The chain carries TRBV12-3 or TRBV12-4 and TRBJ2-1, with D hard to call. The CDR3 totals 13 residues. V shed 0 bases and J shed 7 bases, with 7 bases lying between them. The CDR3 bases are TGTGCCAGCAGTTTAGCAGGGTCGAATGAGCAGTTCTTC. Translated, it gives CASSLAGSNEQFF.

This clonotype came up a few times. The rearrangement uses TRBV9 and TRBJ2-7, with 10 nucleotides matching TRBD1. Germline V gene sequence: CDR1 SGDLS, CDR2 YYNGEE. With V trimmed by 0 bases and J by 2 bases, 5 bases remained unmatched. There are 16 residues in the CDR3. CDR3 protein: CASSVGGQGTAYEQYF. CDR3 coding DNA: TGTGCCAGCAGCGTAGGGGGACAGGGGACCGCCTACGAGCAGTACTTC. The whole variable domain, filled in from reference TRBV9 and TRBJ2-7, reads DSGVTQTPKHLITATGQRVTLRCSPRSGDLSVYWYQQSLDQGLQFLIQYYNGEERAKGNILERFSAQQFPDLHSELNLSSLELGDSALYFCASSVGGQGTAYEQYFGPGTRLTVT.

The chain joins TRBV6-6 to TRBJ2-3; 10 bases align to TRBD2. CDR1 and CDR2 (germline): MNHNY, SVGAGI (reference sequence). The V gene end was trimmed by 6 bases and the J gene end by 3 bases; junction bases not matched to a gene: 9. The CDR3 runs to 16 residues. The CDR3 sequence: CASSLSGGVATDTQYF. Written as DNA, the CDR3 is TGTGCCAGCAGCCTAAGCGGGGGGGTTGCGACAGATACGCAGTATTTT.

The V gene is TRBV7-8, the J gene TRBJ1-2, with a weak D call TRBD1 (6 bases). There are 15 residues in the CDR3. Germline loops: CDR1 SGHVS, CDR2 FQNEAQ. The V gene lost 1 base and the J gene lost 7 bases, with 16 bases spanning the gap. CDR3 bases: TGTGCCAGCAGCTTAGGTCCGGGGGCTTATTCTGGCTACACCTTC. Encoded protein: CASSLGPGAYSGYTF.

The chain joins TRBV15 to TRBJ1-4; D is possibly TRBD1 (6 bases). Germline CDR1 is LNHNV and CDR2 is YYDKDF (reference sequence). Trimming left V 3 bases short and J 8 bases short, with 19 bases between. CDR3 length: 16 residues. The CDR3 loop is CATSSQQTGWREKLFF. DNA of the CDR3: TGTGCCACCAGCAGCCAACAGACAGGTTGGAGGGAAAAACTGTTTTTT.

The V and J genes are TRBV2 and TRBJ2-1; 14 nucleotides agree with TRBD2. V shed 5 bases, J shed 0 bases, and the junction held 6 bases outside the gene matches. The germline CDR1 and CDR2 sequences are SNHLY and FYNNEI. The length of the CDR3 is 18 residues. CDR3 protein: CASSRKGTSGSSYNEQFF. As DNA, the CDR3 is TGTGCCAGCAGTAGAAAAGGGACTAGCGGGAGCTCCTACAATGAGCAGTTCTTC.

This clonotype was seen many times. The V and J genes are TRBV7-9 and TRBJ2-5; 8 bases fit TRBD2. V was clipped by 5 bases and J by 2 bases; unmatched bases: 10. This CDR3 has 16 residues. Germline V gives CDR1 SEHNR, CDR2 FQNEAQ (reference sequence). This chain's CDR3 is CASSANPGGVQETQYF. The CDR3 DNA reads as TGTGCCAGCAGCGCAAACCCCGGGGGGGTACAAGAGACCCAGTACTTC.